One sample yielded the 19 T cell receptor beta chains listed below, sequenced in a study of control samples from healthy donors and cancer patients (dated by TCRdb to 2019 to 2021). The library was generated by the immunoSEQ multiplex PCR assay. Here the immuneACCESS table is served through TCRdb, limited to in-frame sequences with V and J called. Missing clones are a known gap in these copies; in checked studies unresolved V genes cover under half, and the rest lacks a known reason. The sample records approximately 190,000 clones, roughly nine tenths of which are singletons. The ten largest clones add up to roughly 1.9% of the sample. What was sequenced was blood. Receptors were obtained from a man aged 25 to 40 in good health.

The CDR3 loop is CATSDPGTSYNEQFF. The CDR3 DNA reads TGTGCCACCAGTGACCCAGGGACTAGCTATAATGAGCAGTTCTTC. The rearrangement links TRBV24-1 to TRBJ2-1, with 9 bases fitting TRBD2. Germline CDR1 is KGHDR and CDR2 is SFDVKD. V dropped 4 bases and J dropped 7; count of bases not matched to a gene: 7. The CDR3 length is 15 residues.

The chain joins TRBV6-5 to TRBJ1-1; the D gene is possibly TRBD1 (6 bases). Trimming cost V 7 bases and J 0 bases, with 15 bases left between them. CDR1 MNHEY and CDR2 SVGAGI come from the germline V gene. The CDR3 extends over 15 amino acids. CDR3 protein: CASIQLGHLNTEAFF. CDR3 nucleotides: TGTGCCAGCATTCAACTGGGACACCTGAACACTGAAGCTTTCTTT.

This clone was picked up one time. V gene TRBV7-9 combines with J gene TRBJ1-3; 7 bases line up with TRBD1. This CDR3 contains 15 residues. V shed 5 bases and J 0 bases; nucleotides not matched to a gene: 4. The germline gives CDR1 SEHNR, CDR2 FQNEAQ (reference sequence). For the CDR3, the DNA is TGTGCCAGCAGCACAGACAGGGACTCTGGAAACACCATATATTTT. Translated, it gives CASSTDRDSGNTIYF.

The table lists this clone with a few counts. The gene calls are TRBV27 and TRBJ1-6; 7 bases align to TRBD1. Germline CDR1 and CDR2: MNHEY and SMNVEV (reference sequence). This CDR3 spans 17 amino acids. The J segment lost 0 bases and the V segment lost 4 bases, leaving 6 bases of the junction unmatched. CDR3 DNA sequence: TGTGCCAGCAGTTACGGACAGGCGAGCTCCTATAATTCACCCCTCCACTTT. Protein: CASSYGQASSYNSPLHF.

The rearrangement links TRBV25-1 to TRBJ1-4, with TRBD1 as a possible D gene (5 bases). The V end was cut by 4 bases, the J end by 11 bases, with 14 bases between. Germline V lookup: CDR1 MGHDK, CDR2 SYGVNS. The CDR3 consists of 13 residues. CDR3 region: CASSGRGGEKLFF. The CDR3 DNA sequence: TGTGCCAGCAGTGGCCGTGGGGGTGAGAAACTGTTTTTT.

The genes are TRBV27 and TRBJ1-6, with D hard to call. This CDR3 has 15 residues. Germline values: CDR1 MNHEY, CDR2 SMNVEV (reference sequence). V was shortened by 0 bases and J by 7 bases, with 10 bases between the two germline ends. This CDR3 is CASSLSGRINSPLHF. The CDR3 region has the DNA TGTGCCAGCAGTTTATCGGGTAGGATCAATTCACCCCTCCACTTT.

The chain couples TRBV10-3 to TRBJ2-3, with 9 nucleotides matching TRBD2. The length of the CDR3 is 17 residues. Germline assignment: CDR1 ENHRY and CDR2 SYGVKD. Trimming at V came to 0 bases and at J to 0 bases, leaving 4 bases not matched to a gene. CDR3 DNA sequence: TGTGCCATCAGTGAGTCCGGACTAGCGACTAGCACAGATACGCAGTATTTT. Translated, it gives CAISESGLATSTDTQYF.

The rearrangement uses TRBV6-1 and TRBJ1-2; 8 nucleotides align to TRBD1. Trimming took 2 bases from V and 4 from J; bases not matched to a gene: 6. Germline CDR1 reads MNHNS; CDR2 reads SASEGT. This CDR3 region has 15 residues. CDR3 in amino acids: CASSEYGTGPYGYTF. The CDR3 DNA sequence: TGTGCCAGCAGTGAATACGGGACAGGACCCTATGGCTACACCTTC.

On this clone itself: Other DNA variants within this sample encode the same CDR3. The rearrangement uses TRBV7-9 and TRBJ2-7; D call uncertain. The length of the CDR3 is 12 residues. V was trimmed by 1 base and J by 1 base, leaving 2 bases between them. Germline CDR1 reads SEHNR; CDR2 reads FQNEAQ (reference sequence). The CDR3 spells CASSLGSYEQYF. In DNA form, the CDR3 reads TGTGCCAGCAGCTTAGGTTCCTACGAGCAGTACTTC.

J is TRBJ1-2 and V is TRBV19; no clear D. Germline V gene sequence: CDR1 LNHDA, CDR2 SQIVND (reference sequence). V was cut by 3 bases and J by 4 bases, with 21 bases left in between. The CDR3 spans 17 residues. CDR3 DNA: TGTGCCAGTAGTATTCCCGATTTTGGCGCCGTCTCCTATGGCTACACCTTC. Protein sequence: CASSIPDFGAVSYGYTF.

The J gene is TRBJ1-2, the V gene TRBV5-1; D unresolved. The CDR3 totals 13 residues. Germline V gene lookup returns CDR1 SGHRS and CDR2 YFSETQ. V was clipped by 5 bases and J by 6 bases, with 14 bases between them. The CDR3 bases are TGCGCCAGCAGTAACGACGCAAACCATGGCTACACCTTC. It yields the protein CASSNDANHGYTF.

This clone was detected a few times. The V and J genes are TRBV10-2 and TRBJ1-2; D may be TRBD1 (6 bases). CDR1 and CDR2 from the germline V gene are WSHSY and SAAADI. Trimming cost V 2 bases and J 6 bases, with 10 bases left between them. The CDR3 is 13 amino acids. CDR3 DNA sequence: TGCGCCAGCAGTGAGCTACAGGGTCATGGCTACACCTTC. Translating it yields CASSELQGHGYTF.

The chain couples TRBV13 to TRBJ1-1; D is unclear. Germline CDR1 reads PRHDT; CDR2 reads FYEKMQ (reference sequence). V dropped 0 bases and J dropped 1 base, with 15 bases sitting between them. The CDR3 runs to 17 residues. CDR3 in DNA: TGTGCCAGCAGCTTAGGTTCTGGTCGCCTGGGGAACACTGAAGCTTTCTTT. Its protein product is CASSLGSGRLGNTEAFF.

The chain recombines TRBV5-5 with TRBJ2-4; D unresolved. V was pared by 4 bases and J by 2 bases, with 13 bases between. The germline V gene encodes CDR1 SGHKS and CDR2 YYEKEE (reference sequence). The CDR3 loop spans 15 amino acids. CDR3 bases: TGTGCCAGCAGCCCGGCCCGGGCGTCCAAAAACATTCAGTACTTC. Translated, it gives CASSPARASKNIQYF.

Only one count was recorded for this clone. This sequence joins TRBV3-1 (or the pseudogene TRBV3-2) and TRBJ2-1, with unresolved D. The CDR3 loop spans 12 amino acids. Germline loops: CDR1 LGHDT, CDR2 YNNKEL (reference sequence). V lost 4 bases to trimming and J lost 9 bases, with 10 bases between them. CDR3 in DNA: TGTGCCAGCAGCCGCCACCCGAGTGAGCAGTTCTTC. This sequence encodes CASSRHPSEQFF.

This sequence joins TRBV7-9 and TRBJ2-1, with 7 bases identical to TRBD2. V was clipped by 1 base and J by 10 bases; unmatched bases: 4. The CDR3 runs to 13 residues. Germline CDR1 is SEHNR and CDR2 is FQNEAQ (reference sequence). The CDR3 DNA is TGTGCCAGCAGCTTAGTTCGGGGGGACGAGCAGTTCTTC. Translation gives CASSLVRGDEQFF.

This clone has only one observation. The chain links TRBV7-9 to TRBJ2-5; tentatively, D is TRBD1 (6 bases). This CDR3 contains 16 residues. The germline CDR1 and CDR2 sequences are SEHNR and FQNEAQ (reference sequence). Trimming took 5 bases from V and 2 from J, leaving 18 bases between them. The CDR3 protein is CASSPTQGHPQETQYF. The CDR3 DNA is TGTGCCAGCAGCCCCACCCAGGGACACCCACAAGAGACCCAGTACTTC.

V gene TRBV3-1 (or the pseudogene TRBV3-2) combines with J gene TRBJ1-1, with a tentative D call TRBD1 (6 bases). The CDR3 spans 18 residues. Germline values: CDR1 LGHDT, CDR2 YNNKEL (reference sequence). Trimming stripped 2 bases from V and 7 bases from J, with 26 bases between. The CDR3 reads CASSQLSTGSRLTGEAFF. The CDR3 DNA follows: TGTGCCAGCAGCCAATTAAGTACAGGGAGTAGGCTAACGGGTGAAGCTTTCTTT.

The chain has TRBV30 and TRBJ2-7, with D perhaps given as TRBD1 or TRBD2 (6 bases each). CDR3 length: 14 residues. Trimming stripped 4 bases from V and 3 bases from J, with 16 bases between. CDR1 and CDR2 (germline): GTSNPN, SVGIG (reference sequence). CDR3 sequence (DNA): TGTGCCTGGAAAGAGGCGAGGGGGGACTACGAGCAGTACTTC. This translates into CAWKEARGDYEQYF.